This passage covers 7 T cell receptor beta chains from one sample sequenced in a study of control samples from healthy donors and cancer patients. Assay: immunoSEQ multiplex PCR; the TCRdb copy retains only in-frame clones and omits some. Among 90,000 to 150,000 clones listed, approximately 89% were seen once. The sample comprised blood. Receptors originate from a man aged 35 to 55 in good health.

The chain carries TRBV15 and TRBJ2-5, with D perhaps TRBD2 (6 bases). The CDR3 has 15 residues. V was clipped by 1 base and J by 5 bases, with 14 bases between them. CDR1 and CDR2 from the germline V gene are LNHNV and YYDKDF (reference sequence). Here the CDR3 DNA reads TGTGCCACCAGCAGAGGATCTAGCGACGGTGAGACCCAGTACTTC. Amino acid sequence: CATSRGSSDGETQYF.

The V gene is TRBV7-3, the J gene TRBJ2-6; 9 bases align to TRBD1. Germline-derived CDR1 and CDR2 are SGHTA and FQGTGA. The ends lost 5 bases at V and 0 bases at J; junction bases unmatched: 5. The CDR3 runs 17 residues. The CDR3 region has the DNA TGTGCCAGCAGCCAAGTGGGACAGGGCTCTGGGGCCAACGTCCTGACTTTC. It translates to CASSQVGQGSGANVLTF.

CDR3 nucleotides: TGTGCCAGTAGTGCCTCTGGGGTTTTTGAGGGAAATGAGCAGTTCTTC. Translation: CASSASGVFEGNEQFF. V is TRBV19 and J is TRBJ2-1; TRBD2 is a possible D gene (5 bases). This CDR3 contains 16 residues. The V end was cut by 5 bases, the J end by 7 bases, with 21 bases between. The germline CDR1 and CDR2 sequences are LNHDA and SQIVND (reference sequence).

CDR3 in DNA: TGTGCCAGTAATCTGGGACAGGTAAATCAGCCCCAGCATTTT. It translates to CASNLGQVNQPQHF. The J gene is TRBJ1-5, the V gene TRBV19; 8 bases line up with TRBD1. CDR1 and CDR2 (germline): LNHDA, SQIVND (reference sequence). The CDR3 length is 14 residues. J lost 4 bases, V lost 7 bases, and 6 bases had no gene match. Full variable domain (rest looked up from reference TRBV19 and TRBJ1-5): DGGITQSPKYLFRKEGQNVTLSCEQNLNHDAMYWYRQDPGQGLRLIYYSQIVNDFQKGDIAEGYSVSREKKESFPLTVTSAQKNPTAFYLCASNLGQVNQPQHFGDGTRLSIL.

V usage is TRBV29-1 and J usage is TRBJ2-4, with 10 bases identical to TRBD2. J was trimmed by 10 bases and V by 2 bases; bases with no gene match: 2. Germline lookup yields CDR1 SQVTM and CDR2 ANQGSEA. There are 12 residues in the CDR3. The CDR3 DNA reads TGCAGCGTTGAACCTAGCGGGGGTATTCAGTACTTC. Protein product: CSVEPSGGIQYF.

The chain links TRBV4-1 to TRBJ2-1; 7 bases fit TRBD1. Germline CDR1 is MGHRA and CDR2 is YSYEKL. CDR3 length: 16 amino acids. J gave up 6 bases and V 0 bases, and 8 bases lay outside the gene matches. The CDR3 reads CASSQDPGQFVNEQFF. CDR3 nucleotide sequence: TGCGCCAGCAGCCAAGACCCGGGACAGTTTGTCAATGAGCAGTTCTTC.

The chain couples TRBV2 to TRBJ2-3; D remains unclear. The germline V and J ends were trimmed by 7 bases and 2 bases, with 10 bases remaining between them. Germline V gives CDR1 SNHLY, CDR2 FYNNEI. The CDR3 covers 13 residues. The CDR3 loop is CASKKYPTDTQYF. The CDR3 DNA reads TGTGCCAGCAAGAAATACCCCACAGATACGCAGTATTTT.